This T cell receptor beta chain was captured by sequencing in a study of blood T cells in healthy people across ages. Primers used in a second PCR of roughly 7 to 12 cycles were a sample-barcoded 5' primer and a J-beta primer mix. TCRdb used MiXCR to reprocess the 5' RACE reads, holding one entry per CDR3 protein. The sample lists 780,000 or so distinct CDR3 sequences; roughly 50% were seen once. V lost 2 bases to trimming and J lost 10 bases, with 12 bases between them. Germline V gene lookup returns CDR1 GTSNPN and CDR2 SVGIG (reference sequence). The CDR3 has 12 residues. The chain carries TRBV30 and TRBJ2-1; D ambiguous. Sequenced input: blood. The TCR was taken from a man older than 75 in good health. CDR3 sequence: CAWSKSESEQFF. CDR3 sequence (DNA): TGTGCCTGGAGTAAAAGTGAGAGCGAGCAGTTCTTC.